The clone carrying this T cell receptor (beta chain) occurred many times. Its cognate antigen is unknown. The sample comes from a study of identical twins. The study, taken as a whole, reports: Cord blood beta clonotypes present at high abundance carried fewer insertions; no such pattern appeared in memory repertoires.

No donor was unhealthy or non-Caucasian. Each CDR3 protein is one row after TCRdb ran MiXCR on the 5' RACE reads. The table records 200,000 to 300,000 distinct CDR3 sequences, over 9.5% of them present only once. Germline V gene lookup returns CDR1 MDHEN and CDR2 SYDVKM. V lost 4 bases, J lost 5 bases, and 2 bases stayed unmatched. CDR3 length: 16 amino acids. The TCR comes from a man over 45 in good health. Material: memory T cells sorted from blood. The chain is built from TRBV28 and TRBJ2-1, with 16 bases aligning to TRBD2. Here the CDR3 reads CASSSGTSGRDNEQFF. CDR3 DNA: TGTGCCAGCAGTTCTGGGACTAGCGGGAGGGACAATGAGCAGTTCTTC.